This T cell receptor (beta chain) comes out of a study of prognosis after radiotherapy for stage I lung cancer. Turning to the study itself: All of the enrolled patients had stage I non-small cell lung cancer, and they joined between April 2018 and 2019. General study results and limits: Post-treatment Shannon entropy following stereotactic body radiation therapy was lower among patients who developed distant metastases. Reduced unique TCR clone counts were recorded after stereotactic body radiation therapy, with a median of approximately 10,000 versus 7,000. Patients without metastases reportedly showed TRBV and TRBJ gene usage unlike that of patients with metastases.

The CDR3 runs to 14 residues. V was shortened by 1 base and J by 6 bases, with 11 bases between the two germline ends. CDR1 is SEHNR, CDR2 FQNEAQ, per germline (reference sequence). With two-round multiplex PCR, TCR beta CDR3 sequences were amplified from genomic DNA. Round-one PCR had primers specific to each TRBV and TRBJ gene. TCRdb re-called the multiplex PCR reads through MiXCR, storing one row per CDR3 protein. The sample has around 30,000 distinct CDR3 sequences, under 35% seen once; the top ten hold around a sixth. About this clonotype itself: The antigen is unknown.

The sequence derives from a donor older than 45 with non-small cell lung cancer. The chain is built from TRBV7-9 and TRBJ2-3; TRBD2 might be the D (6 bases). Sequences were derived from PBMCs, sampled before or after stereotactic body radiation therapy (not recorded which). CDR3: CASSLVAAGDTQYF. The CDR3 region has the DNA TGTGCCAGCAGCTTAGTAGCGGCCGGGGATACGCAGTATTTT.